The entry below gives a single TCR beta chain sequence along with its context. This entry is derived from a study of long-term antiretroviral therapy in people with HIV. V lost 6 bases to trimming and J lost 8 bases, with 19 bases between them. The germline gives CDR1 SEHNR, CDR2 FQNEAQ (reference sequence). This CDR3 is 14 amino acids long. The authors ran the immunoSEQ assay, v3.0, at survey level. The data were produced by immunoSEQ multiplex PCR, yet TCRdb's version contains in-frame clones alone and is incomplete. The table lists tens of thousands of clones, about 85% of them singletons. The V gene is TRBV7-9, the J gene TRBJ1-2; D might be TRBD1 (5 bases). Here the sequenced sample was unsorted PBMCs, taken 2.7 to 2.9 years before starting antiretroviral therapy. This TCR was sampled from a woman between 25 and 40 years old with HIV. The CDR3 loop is CASSSGSQGGGYTF. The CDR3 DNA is TGTGCCAGCAGTTCCGGGAGCCAGGGTGGGGGCTACACCTTC.